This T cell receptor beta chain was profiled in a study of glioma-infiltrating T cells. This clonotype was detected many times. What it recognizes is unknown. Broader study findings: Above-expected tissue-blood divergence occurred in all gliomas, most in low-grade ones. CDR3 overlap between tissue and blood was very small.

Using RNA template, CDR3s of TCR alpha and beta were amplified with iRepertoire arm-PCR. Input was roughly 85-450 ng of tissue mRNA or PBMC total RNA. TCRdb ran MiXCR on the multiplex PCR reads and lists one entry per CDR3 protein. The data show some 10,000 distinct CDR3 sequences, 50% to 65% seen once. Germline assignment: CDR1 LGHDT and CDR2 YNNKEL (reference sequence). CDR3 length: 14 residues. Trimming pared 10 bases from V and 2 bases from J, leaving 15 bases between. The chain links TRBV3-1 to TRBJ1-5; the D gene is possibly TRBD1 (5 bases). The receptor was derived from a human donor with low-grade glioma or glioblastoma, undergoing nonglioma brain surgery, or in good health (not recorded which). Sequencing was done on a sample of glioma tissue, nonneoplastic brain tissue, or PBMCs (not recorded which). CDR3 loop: CAIRARVCNQPQHF. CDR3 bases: TGTGCCATCAGAGCCAGGGTGTGCAATCAGCCCCAGCATTTT.